Following are 7 T cell receptor beta chains from one sample sequenced in a study of T cells in lung cancer brain metastases. Only in-frame clones appear in the TCRdb table, and some are missing; sequencing was by immunoSEQ multiplex PCR. The sample has several thousand clones, more than 75% seen once. Sequencing was performed on tumor tissue from a brain metastasis. These receptors originate from a woman between 50 and 59 years old with non-small cell lung cancer that had spread to the brain.

This clone was seen just once. The chain recombines TRBV25-1 with TRBJ2-7; TRBD2 might be the D (6 bases). The CDR3 spans 12 residues. Germline CDR1 MGHDK, CDR2 SYGVNS. Trimming took 6 bases from V and 6 from J, leaving 12 bases between them. CDR3 sequence: CASRSSGGEQYF. In nucleotides, the CDR3 is TGTGCCAGCAGAAGCTCCGGGGGCGAGCAGTACTTC.

V and J are TRBV19 and TRBJ2-7; D perhaps matches TRBD2 (6 bases). With 6 bases removed from V and 6 bases from J, the gap between germline ends came to 9 bases. This CDR3 spans 11 amino acids. From germline, CDR1 is LNHDA and CDR2 SQIVND (reference sequence). The CDR3 region has the DNA TGTGCCAGTAGGTGGAGGGCCGAGCAGTACTTC. It specifies CASRWRAEQYF. The full variable domain, rest sourced from reference TRBV19 and TRBJ2-7, is DGGITQSPKYLFRKEGQNVTLSCEQNLNHDAMYWYRQDPGQGLRLIYYSQIVNDFQKGDIAEGYSVSREKKESFPLTVTSAQKNPTAFYLCASRWRAEQYFGPGTRLTVT.

The CDR3 reads CASSFRRLGEKLFF. For the CDR3, the DNA is TGTGCCAGCAGTTTTAGGAGATTAGGCGAAAAACTGTTTTTT. The chain combines TRBV28 with TRBJ1-4, with D hard to call. In germline, CDR1 is MDHEN, CDR2 SYDVKM. The V and J ends lost 3 bases and 8 bases respectively, with 13 bases between them. The CDR3 length is 14 residues.

V is TRBV12-5 and J is TRBJ1-3; perhaps TRBD1 as D (6 bases). Trimming took 1 base from V and 2 from J, leaving 12 bases between them. CDR3 length: 16 amino acids. Germline CDR1 reads LGHNT; CDR2 reads FRNRAP. Written as DNA, the CDR3 is TGTGCTAGTGGTTTGGAACCTACAGGGACTGGAAACACCATATATTTT. This gives the protein CASGLEPTGTGNTIYF.

This chain connects TRBV30 to TRBJ2-1; 10 positions agree with TRBD2. V lost 0 bases, J lost 8 bases, and 4 bases stayed unmatched. The CDR3 has 14 amino acids. Germline values: CDR1 GTSNPN, CDR2 SVGIG (reference sequence). CDR3 sequence reads: CAWSVSGRLHEQFF. In DNA, the CDR3 is TGTGCCTGGAGTGTTAGCGGGAGGTTGCATGAGCAGTTCTTC. The full variable domain, in which reference TRBV30 and TRBJ2-1 provide the parts outside the CDR3, is SQTIHQWPATLVQPVGSPLSLECTVEGTSNPNLYWYRQAAGRGLQLLFYSVGIGQISSEVPQNLSASRPQDRQFILSSKKLLLSDSGFYLCAWSVSGRLHEQFFGPGTRLTVL.

The chain carries TRBV14 and TRBJ2-3, with 10 bases lining up with TRBD2. The CDR3 covers 16 residues. V lost 2 bases to trimming and J lost 4 bases; unmatched junction nucleotides: 6. Germline V gene sequence: CDR1 SGHDN, CDR2 FVKESK. The CDR3, as DNA: TGTGCCAGCAGCCAACTAGCGGGAGTCCGGGCAGATACGCAGTATTTT. Encoded protein: CASSQLAGVRADTQYF. Drawing the rest from reference TRBV14 and TRBJ2-3, the complete variable domain is EAGVTQFPSHSVIEKGQTVTLRCDPISGHDNLYWYRRVMGKEIKFLLHFVKESKQDESGMPNNRFLAERTGGTYSTLKVQPAELEDSGVYFCASSQLAGVRADTQYFGPGTRLTVL.

J is TRBJ1-4 and V is TRBV5-4; 10 bases are shared with TRBD1. The CDR3 is made up of 15 amino acids. The J segment lost 6 bases and the V segment lost 1 base, leaving 3 bases of the junction unmatched. Germline V gene lookup returns CDR1 SGHNT and CDR2 YYREEE (reference sequence). The CDR3 DNA reads TGTGCCAGCAGCTTGAAAGGACAGGGGGATGAAAAACTGTTTTTT. This encodes CASSLKGQGDEKLFF.